These 23 T cell receptor beta chains were sequenced from one sample in a study of blood T cell repertoires in COVID-19. Using immunoSEQ multiplex PCR, the repertoire was profiled, and TCRdb retains in-frame clones only, with some absent. Of 110,000 or so clones in the sample, more than 80% are singletons; the top ten hold about 10%. The sequenced sample was peripheral blood. The source is a human donor in a cohort sampled during active COVID-19.

The chain recombines TRBV28 with TRBJ1-2; TRBD1 matches at 7 bases. V trimming: 4 bases; J trimming: 4 bases; junction bases outside the gene matches: 6. Germline CDR1 MDHEN, CDR2 SYDVKM. This CDR3 comprises 14 residues. CDR3 coding DNA: TGTGCCAGCAGTTCTAGGGACAGATTCTATGGCTACACCTTC. Protein product: CASSSRDRFYGYTF.

The chain carries TRBV6-2 or TRBV6-3 and TRBJ1-6, with TRBD1 matching over 9 bases. Germline V gives CDR1 MNHEY, CDR2 SVGEGT. CDR3 size: 15 residues. J gave up 8 bases and V 2 bases, and 4 bases lay outside the gene matches. The CDR3, as DNA: TGTGCCAGCAGTTACACCGGACAGGGGCATTCACCCCTCCACTTT. It translates to CASSYTGQGHSPLHF.

The chain employs TRBV2 and TRBJ2-3; 11 bases are a match to TRBD2. V was clipped by 5 bases and J by 0 bases; unmatched bases: 7. This CDR3 is built from 17 residues. The germline V gene has CDR1 SNHLY and CDR2 FYNNEI. CDR3 protein: CASSHDRTSGSTDTQYF. The CDR3 DNA reads as TGTGCCAGCAGTCACGACAGGACTAGCGGGAGCACAGATACGCAGTATTTT.

This chain uses TRBV5-4 with TRBJ2-1; TRBD2 matches at 8 bases. After removal of 7 bases from V and 8 bases from J, the junction contained 11 bases not matched to a gene. The CDR3 is 14 residues long. CDR1 is SGHNT, CDR2 YYREEE, per germline (reference sequence). CDR3 sequence reads: CASRRSGSSDEQFF. CDR3 in DNA: TGTGCCAGCCGACGCAGCGGGAGTTCAGATGAGCAGTTCTTC.

The chain employs TRBV6-2 or TRBV6-3 and TRBJ2-5; 12 nucleotides line up with TRBD2. Germline values: CDR1 MNHEY, CDR2 SVGEGT. The CDR3 is made up of 16 amino acids. The V and J ends lost 2 bases and 3 bases, in that order; junction bases with no gene match: 4. The chain's CDR3 is CASSYHPSGREETQYF. The CDR3 nucleotides read TGTGCCAGCAGTTACCACCCTAGCGGGAGGGAAGAGACCCAGTACTTC.

V gene TRBV4-1 combines with J gene TRBJ2-5; 8 bases fit TRBD2. CDR1 and CDR2 (germline): MGHRA, YSYEKL. This CDR3 spans 16 amino acids. After removal of 1 base from V and 2 bases from J, the junction contained 6 bases not matched to a gene. The CDR3 nucleotides are TGCGCCAGCAGCCAAGTACCCAGCGGGAGACAAGAGACCCAGTACTTC. Its translation is CASSQVPSGRQETQYF.

This clone was seen just once. The chain carries TRBV9 and TRBJ1-3; D is undetermined. Germline V lookup: CDR1 SGDLS, CDR2 YYNGEE. This CDR3 is 15 amino acids long. V gave up 0 bases and J gave up 0 bases, with 7 bases separating them. CDR3 region: CASSVGPGSGNTIYF. The CDR3 nucleotides read TGTGCCAGCAGCGTAGGGCCGGGCTCTGGAAACACCATATATTTT.

The chain links TRBV9 to TRBJ2-3; the match to TRBD1 covers 8 bases. CDR3 length equals 16 residues. Germline CDR1 reads SGDLS; CDR2 reads YYNGEE. V dropped 3 bases and J dropped 1; count of bases not matched to a gene: 7. CDR3 amino acids: CASSALDRAGTDTQYF. CDR3 sequence (DNA): TGTGCCAGCAGCGCCTTGGACAGGGCAGGCACAGATACGCAGTATTTT.

The sample holds one count of this clone. This chain links TRBV9 with TRBJ1-2, with 8 bases identical to TRBD1. V shed 4 bases and J 4 bases; nucleotides not matched to a gene: 9. Germline lookup yields CDR1 SGDLS and CDR2 YYNGEE. The CDR3 contains 15 residues. CDR3 DNA sequence: TGTGCCAGCAGCCCAACCGGGACAGGCCCCTATGGCTACACCTTC. As protein: CASSPTGTGPYGYTF.

This clone showed up just once. This chain connects TRBV6-2 or TRBV6-3 to TRBJ1-1; D is possibly TRBD1 (6 bases). CDR1 and CDR2 from the germline V gene are MNHEY and SVGEGT. The CDR3 is made up of 11 amino acids. V lost 5 bases and J 10 bases, leaving 11 bases between the germline ends. In DNA, the CDR3 is TGTGCCAGCAGTCCAACAGGGAGAGCTTTCTTT. Protein sequence: CASSPTGRAFF.

This clone was counted once. CDR3 amino acids: CASSTPTGSGGYTF. The CDR3 DNA sequence: TGTGCCAGCAGTACCCCGACAGGGTCGGGTGGCTACACCTTC. This rearrangement joins TRBV28 to TRBJ1-2, with TRBD1 matching over 7 bases. The V segment lost 5 bases and the J segment 7 bases; nucleotides outside the gene matches: 10. The germline V gene encodes CDR1 MDHEN and CDR2 SYDVKM. The CDR3 is 14 residues long.

At least ten counts were recorded for this clone. The CDR3 here is CASSRDRGEVSQPQHF. Written as DNA, the CDR3 is TGTGCCAGCAGCCGTGACAGGGGGGAGGTCAGTCAGCCCCAGCATTTT. V and J are TRBV5-6 and TRBJ1-5; 9 nucleotides agree with TRBD1. Germline CDR1 reads SGHDT; CDR2 reads YYEEEE. This CDR3 is built from 16 residues. V lost 4 bases, J lost 6 bases, and 11 bases stayed unmatched.

The chain has TRBV7-2 and TRBJ2-4, with a weak D call TRBD1 (5 bases). Germline V gene data show CDR1 as SGHTA and CDR2 as FQGNSA. Trimming pared 3 bases from V and 0 bases from J, leaving 18 bases between. This CDR3 spans 18 amino acids. The DNA of the CDR3 is TGTGCCAGCAGCTTTTCCCAAATGGGGCCCATAGCCAAAAACATTCAGTACTTC. Translated: CASSFSQMGPIAKNIQYF.

The chain uses TRBV28 and TRBJ2-7; a weak D match, TRBD2 (6 bases). From germline, CDR1 is MDHEN and CDR2 SYDVKM. V was cut by 6 bases and J by 0 bases, with 9 bases left in between. The CDR3 is made up of 13 amino acids. CDR3 loop: CASRDGGSYEQYF. The CDR3 DNA is TGTGCCAGCAGGGACGGGGGCTCCTACGAGCAGTACTTC.

V gene TRBV12-3 or TRBV12-4 combines with J gene TRBJ2-7, with TRBD2 as a possible D gene (5 bases). The CDR3 covers 12 residues. V shed 4 bases and J shed 2 bases, with 6 bases lying between them. In DNA, the CDR3 is TGTGCCAGCAGTTCGGGGACCTACGAGCAGTACTTC. It translates to CASSSGTYEQYF.

On this clone itself: An end of the junction does not agree with germline; a read error may underlie this. The chain recombines TRBV6-1 with TRBJ1-3, with D unresolved. There are 14 residues in the CDR3. The V gene's germline CDR1 is MNHNS and CDR2 SASEGT. In nucleotides, the CDR3 is TGTGCCAGCAGCGAAGTATTAACTGGAAACACCATATATTTT. The encoded protein is CASSEVLTGNTIYF.

The rearrangement joins TRBV5-8 to TRBJ1-1; 8 nucleotides agree with TRBD1. The CDR3 is 16 amino acids. The V and J ends lost 0 bases and 6 bases, in that order; junction bases with no gene match: 10. Germline-derived CDR1 and CDR2 are SGHTS and YDEGEE. This CDR3 reads CASSLEAGRGQAEAFF. In DNA, the CDR3 is TGTGCCAGCAGCTTGGAGGCTGGCAGGGGGCAAGCTGAAGCTTTCTTT.

This clone has just a few counts. This chain connects TRBV3-1 (or the pseudogene TRBV3-2) to TRBJ1-1; no definite D call. The length of the CDR3 is 13 residues. CDR1 is LGHDT and CDR2 is YNNKEL in the germline V gene (reference sequence). V was pared by 0 bases and J by 1 base, with 3 bases between. For the CDR3, the DNA is TGTGCCAGCAGCCAAGAGAGGAACACTGAAGCTTTCTTT. It translates to CASSQERNTEAFF.

The chain has TRBV28 and TRBJ1-1; 8 nucleotides match TRBD1. The J segment lost 9 bases and the V segment lost 2 bases, leaving 14 bases of the junction unmatched. The CDR3 has 16 amino acids. Germline CDR1 MDHEN, CDR2 SYDVKM. The CDR3: CASSLRSGGRLSQAFF. The CDR3 region has the DNA TGTGCCAGCAGTTTAAGGTCAGGGGGCCGTTTAAGTCAAGCTTTCTTT.

V and J are TRBV2 and TRBJ1-4; 7 positions agree with TRBD1. This CDR3 is 14 amino acids long. After removal of 4 bases from V and 8 bases from J, the junction contained 7 bases not matched to a gene. Germline CDR1 is SNHLY and CDR2 is FYNNEI. Written as DNA, the CDR3 is TGTGCCAGCAGTGCAGACAGGGTTGGCGAAAAACTGTTTTTT. Its protein is CASSADRVGEKLFF.

V and J are TRBV28 and TRBJ1-2, with TRBD1 matching over 9 bases. The CDR3 covers 16 residues. The germline CDR1 and CDR2 sequences are MDHEN and SYDVKM. The ends lost 5 bases at V and 3 bases at J; junction bases unmatched: 10. The CDR3 coding sequence is TGTGCCAGCAGTCCCTGGTCGGGGACAGGGTACTATGGCTACACCTTC. Protein: CASSPWSGTGYYGYTF.

V is TRBV3-1 (or the pseudogene TRBV3-2) and J is TRBJ1-1; D possibly corresponds to TRBD1 (6 bases). V shed 6 bases and J shed 4 bases, with 9 bases lying between them. Germline V lookup: CDR1 LGHDT, CDR2 YNNKEL (reference sequence). The CDR3 is 12 residues long. The DNA of the CDR3 is TGTGCCAGCAGTAAAGGGGGCACTGAAGCTTTCTTT. Protein: CASSKGGTEAFF.

The rearrangement uses TRBV6-2 or TRBV6-3 and TRBJ1-2, with a possible D match to TRBD1 (5 bases). Trimming shortened V by 3 bases and J by 3 bases, and 11 bases separated the two germline ends. The germline V gene encodes CDR1 MNHEY and CDR2 SVGEGT. The CDR3 runs 14 residues. CDR3 amino acids: CASSYQQGYYGYTF. The DNA for the CDR3 is TGTGCCAGCAGTTATCAGCAGGGATACTATGGCTACACCTTC.